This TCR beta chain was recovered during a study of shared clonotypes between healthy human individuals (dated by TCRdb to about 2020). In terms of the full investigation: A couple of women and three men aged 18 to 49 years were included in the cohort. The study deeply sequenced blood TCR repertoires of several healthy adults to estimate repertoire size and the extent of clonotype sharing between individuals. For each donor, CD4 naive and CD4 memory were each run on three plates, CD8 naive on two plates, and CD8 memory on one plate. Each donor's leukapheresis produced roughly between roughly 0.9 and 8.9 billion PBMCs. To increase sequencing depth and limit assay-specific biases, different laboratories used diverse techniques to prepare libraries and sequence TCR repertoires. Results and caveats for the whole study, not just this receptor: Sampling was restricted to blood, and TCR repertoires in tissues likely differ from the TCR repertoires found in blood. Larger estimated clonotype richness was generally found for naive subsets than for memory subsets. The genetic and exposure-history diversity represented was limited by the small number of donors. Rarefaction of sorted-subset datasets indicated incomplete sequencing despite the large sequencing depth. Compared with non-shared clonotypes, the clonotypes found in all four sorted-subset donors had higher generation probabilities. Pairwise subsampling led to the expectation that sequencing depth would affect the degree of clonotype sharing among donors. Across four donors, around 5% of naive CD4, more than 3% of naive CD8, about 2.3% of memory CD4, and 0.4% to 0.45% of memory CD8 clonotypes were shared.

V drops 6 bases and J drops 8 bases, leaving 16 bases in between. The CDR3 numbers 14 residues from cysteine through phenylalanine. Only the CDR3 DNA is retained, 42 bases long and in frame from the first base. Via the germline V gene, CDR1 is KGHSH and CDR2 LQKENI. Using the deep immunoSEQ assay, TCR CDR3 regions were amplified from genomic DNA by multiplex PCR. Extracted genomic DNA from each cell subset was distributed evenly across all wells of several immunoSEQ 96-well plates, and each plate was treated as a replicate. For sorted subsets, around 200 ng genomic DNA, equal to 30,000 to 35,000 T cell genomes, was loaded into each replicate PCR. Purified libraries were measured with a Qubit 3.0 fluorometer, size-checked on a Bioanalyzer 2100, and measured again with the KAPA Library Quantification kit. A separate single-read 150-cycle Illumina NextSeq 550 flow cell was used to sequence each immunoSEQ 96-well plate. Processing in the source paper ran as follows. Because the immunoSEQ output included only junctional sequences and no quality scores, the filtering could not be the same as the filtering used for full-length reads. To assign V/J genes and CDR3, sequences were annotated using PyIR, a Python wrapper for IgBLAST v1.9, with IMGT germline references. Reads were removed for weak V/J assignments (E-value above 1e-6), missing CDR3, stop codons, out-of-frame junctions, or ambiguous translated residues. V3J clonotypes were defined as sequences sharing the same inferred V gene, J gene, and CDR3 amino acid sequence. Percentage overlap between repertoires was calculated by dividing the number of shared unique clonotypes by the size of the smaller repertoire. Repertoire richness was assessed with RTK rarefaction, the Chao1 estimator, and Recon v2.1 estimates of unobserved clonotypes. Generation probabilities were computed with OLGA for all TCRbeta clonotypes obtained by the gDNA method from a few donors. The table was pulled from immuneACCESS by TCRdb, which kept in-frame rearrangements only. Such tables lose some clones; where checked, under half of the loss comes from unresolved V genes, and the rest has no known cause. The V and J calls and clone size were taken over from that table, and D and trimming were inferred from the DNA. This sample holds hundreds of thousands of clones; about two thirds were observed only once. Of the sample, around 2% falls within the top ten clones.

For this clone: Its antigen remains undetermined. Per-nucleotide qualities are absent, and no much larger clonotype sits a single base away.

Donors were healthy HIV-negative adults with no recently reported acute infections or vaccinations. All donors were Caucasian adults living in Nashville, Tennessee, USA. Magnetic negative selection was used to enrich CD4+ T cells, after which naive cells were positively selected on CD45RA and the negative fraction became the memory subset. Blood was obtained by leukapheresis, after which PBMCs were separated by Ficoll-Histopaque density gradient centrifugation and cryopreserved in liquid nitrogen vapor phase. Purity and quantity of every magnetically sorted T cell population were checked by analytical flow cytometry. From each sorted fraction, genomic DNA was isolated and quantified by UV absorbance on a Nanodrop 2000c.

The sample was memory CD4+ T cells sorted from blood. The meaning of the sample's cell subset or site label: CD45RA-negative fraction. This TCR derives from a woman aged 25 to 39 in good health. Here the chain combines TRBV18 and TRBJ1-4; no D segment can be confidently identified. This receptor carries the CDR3 CASSAPDPREKLFF. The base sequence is TGTGCCAGCTCGGCCCCCGACCCGAGGGAAAAACTGTTTTTT. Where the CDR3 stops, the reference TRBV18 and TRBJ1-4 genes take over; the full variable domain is NAGVMQNPRHLVRRRGQEARLRCSPMKGHSHVYWYRQLPEEGLKFMVYLQKENIIDESGMPKERFSAEFPKEGPSILRIQQVVRGDSAAYFCASSAPDPREKLFFGSGTQLSVL.